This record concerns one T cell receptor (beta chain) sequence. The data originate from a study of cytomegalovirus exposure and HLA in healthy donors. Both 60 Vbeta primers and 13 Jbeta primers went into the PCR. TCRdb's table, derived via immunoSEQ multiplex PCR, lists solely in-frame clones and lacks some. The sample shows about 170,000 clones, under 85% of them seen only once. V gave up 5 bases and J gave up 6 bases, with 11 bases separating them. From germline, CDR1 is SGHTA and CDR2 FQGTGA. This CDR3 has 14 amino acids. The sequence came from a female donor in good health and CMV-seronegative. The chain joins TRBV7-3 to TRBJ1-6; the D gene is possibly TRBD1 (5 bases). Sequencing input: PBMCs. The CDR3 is CASSRGTANSPLHF. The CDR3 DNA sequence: TGTGCCAGCAGCCGGGGGACGGCTAATTCACCCCTCCACTTT.